The 18 T cell receptor delta chains in this list originate from one sample, sequenced in a study of γδ T cells in repeated Plasmodium falciparum infection. Flow sorting of PBMC yielded separate Vgamma9/Vdelta2+ and Vdelta2-negative gammadelta T cell populations for bulk repertoire analysis. TCRdb re-processed the multiplex PCR reads using CATT. The repertoire holds tens of thousands of delta-chain clones, with 0.98% as singletons. The material sequenced was gamma-delta T cells from blood. The receptor source for this set is a pool of human donors (malaria-infected and uninfected, not separated).

This clone was observed a handful of times. TCRdb's protein for this DNA is that of a much larger clone and differs from the translation at residue 8, likely a read error; the protein shown is the DNA translation. This rearrangement joins TRDV2 to TRDJ1; D not resolved. Because TCRdb records no J gene, it was assigned here through a match of the DNA to germline. Trimming took 3 bases from V and 2 from J, leaving 18 bases between them. The CDR3 runs 16 residues. The germline V gene encodes CDR1 GEAIGNYY and CDR2 EKD. CDR3 nucleotide sequence: TGTGCCTGTGACTCGCGTAACTCTAGGAGAACCGATAAACTCATCTTT. Amino acid sequence: CACDSRNSRRTDKLIF.

This clone has at least ten counts. The protein recorded in TCRdb matches a much larger clone and deviates from this DNA's translation at residue 15, suggesting a read error; the protein here is obtained by translating the DNA. V usage is TRDV2 and J usage is TRDJ1; 13 bases are a match to TRDD3. Matching the DNA to germline supplied the J gene, which TCRdb does not give. There are 18 residues in the CDR3. Germline V CDR1 and CDR2: GEAIGNYY, EKD. CDR3 residues: CACDTLLLGDTKTDELIF. In DNA, the CDR3 is TGTGCCTGTGACACCTTGTTACTGGGGGATACGAAGACCGATGAACTCATCTTT.

About this clone: A far larger clone is one nucleotide away, so this likely arose from a read error. Other DNA sequences in this sample translate to the same CDR3. The chain combines TRDV2 with TRDJ1, with 10 bases that match TRDD3. TCRdb records no J gene; here it was assigned by comparing the DNA to germline. In germline, CDR1 is GEAIGNYY, CDR2 EKD. The CDR3 sequence is 19 residues long. CDR3 DNA sequence: TGTGCCTGTGACACGATTAGTACTGGGGGATTTATATACACTGATAAACTCATCTTT. Protein product: CACDTISTGGFIYTDKLIF.

As concerns this clone: The amino acid sequence in TCRdb belongs to a much larger clone and departs from this DNA's translation at residue 9, likely a sequencing read error; the sequence shown is translated from the DNA. V gene TRDV2 combines with J gene TRDJ1; 7 bases line up with TRDD3. The J gene is absent in TCRdb and was assigned here via DNA matching to germline. This CDR3 has 20 amino acids. Trimming removed 0 bases from V and 0 bases from J; junction bases left unmatched: 18. Germline V gene lookup returns CDR1 GEAIGNYY and CDR2 EKD. In DNA form, the CDR3 reads TGTGCCTGTGACACCGGCTCCCTACCGGGGGATCGACAATACACCGATAAACTCATCTTT. Its protein is CACDTGSLPGDRQYTDKLIF.

This clone was observed a handful of times. The TCRdb protein comes from a much larger clone and disagrees with this DNA's translation at residue 11, likely due to a read error; the protein given here is derived from the DNA. The rearrangement joins TRDV2 to TRDJ1; 13 bases line up with TRDD3. Trimming at V came to 0 bases and at J to 2 bases, leaving 8 bases not matched to a gene. The length of the CDR3 is 18 residues. The germline V gene has CDR1 GEAIGNYY and CDR2 EKD. The CDR3 here is CACDTVLGDTLKTDKLIF. The CDR3 bases are TGTGCCTGTGACACCGTACTGGGGGATACGCTCAAGACCGATAAACTCATCTTT.

Turning to this clone: It differs at one base from a far larger clone, so likely a read error. This same CDR3 is encoded by further DNA sequences in the sample. The rearrangement joins TRDV2 to TRDJ1; no reliable D call. The J gene, absent from TCRdb, was called here by matching the DNA to germline. The CDR3 is 15 residues long. The germline V and J ends were trimmed by 1 base and 1 base, with 12 bases remaining between them. Germline assignment: CDR1 GEAIGNYY and CDR2 EKD. Here the CDR3 reads CACDTVGALTDKLIF. CDR3 coding DNA: TGTGCCTGTGACACAGTCGGAGCGCTCACCGATAAACTCATCTTT.

With regard to this clone: The protein given by TCRdb reflects a much larger clone and differs at residue 12 from this DNA's translation, likely from a read error; the protein shown is the DNA's translation. V gene TRDV1 combines with J gene TRDJ1, with TRDD3 matching over 8 bases. The CDR3 spans 24 residues. V shed 4 bases and J 0 bases; nucleotides not matched to a gene: 31. Germline-derived CDR1 and CDR2 are TSWWSYY and QGS. CDR3 in amino acids: CALGAHLRTSKPWGRGKYTDKLIF. The CDR3 DNA is TGTGCTCTTGGGGCCCATCTCCGGACTTCGAAACCCTGGGGGAGGGGGAAGTACACCGATAAACTCATCTTT.

As concerns this clone: A far larger clone lies a single base away; this is likely a read error. The genes are TRDV1 and TRDJ1, with 7 bases lining up with TRDD3. Here the J gene was assigned by germline matching of the DNA, as TCRdb has none. The J segment lost 5 bases and the V segment lost 4 bases, leaving 19 bases of the junction unmatched. This CDR3 has 18 amino acids. Per germline, CDR1 TSWWSYY and CDR2 QGS. In nucleotides, the CDR3 is TGTGCTCTTGGGGCACCTTCGGGGATAGGGGCGGGAACTGATAAACTCATCTTT. This sequence encodes CALGAPSGIGAGTDKLIF.

This clone was recorded many times. Translating this DNA gives a protein that differs at residue 9 from the TCRdb one, which belongs to a much larger clone; a read error is likely, and the protein shown is this translation. The gene calls are TRDV1 and TRDJ1; 7 nucleotides line up with TRDD3. Germline CDR1 TSWWSYY, CDR2 QGS. The junction had 10 bases not matched to a gene; V was cut back by 6 bases and J by 0 bases. The CDR3 covers 16 residues. The CDR3 reads CALGPLGVGHTDKLIF. The CDR3 nucleotides are TGTGCTCTTGGCCCCCTGGGGGTTGGGCACACCGATAAACTCATCTTT.

This clone has ten or more counts. This is likely an artifact of a read error, given a far larger clone one base away. The J gene went uncalled, whereas the V gene is TRDV2. In germline, CDR1 is GEAIGNYY, CDR2 EKD. CDR3 length: 9 amino acids. The CDR3 protein is CALHGGIIF. The CDR3 DNA sequence: TGTGCCCTCCACGGGGGTATTATCTTT.

Note on this clone: TCRdb's listed protein matches a much larger clone and diverges from this DNA's translation at residue 5, likely through a read error; the protein shown comes from the DNA. The chain uses TRDV1 and TRDJ1; D is uncertain. This CDR3 region has 13 residues. V was cut by 9 bases and J by 0 bases, with 11 bases left in between. CDR1 is TSWWSYY and CDR2 is QGS in the germline V gene. DNA of the CDR3: TGTGCTCTATTCATATTGAACACCGATAAACTCATCTTT. It yields the protein CALFILNTDKLIF.

This clone was seen ten or more times. The protein that TCRdb holds for this DNA derives from a much larger clone and differs from the translated DNA at residue 3, which likely indicates a read error; the protein shown here is translated from the DNA. The genes are TRDV2 and TRDJ1, with unresolved D. The germline CDR1 and CDR2 sequences are GEAIGNYY and EKD. The CDR3 consists of 16 residues. CDR3 residues: CARDTVERRYTDKLIF. In DNA, the CDR3 is TGTGCCCGTGACACCGTTGAACGGAGGTACACCGATAAACTCATCTTT.

This clone was picked up many times. The sample holds other DNA sequences that translate to the same CDR3. The J gene is TRDJ1, the V gene TRDV1; TRDD3 aligns across 7 bases. V gave up 5 bases and J gave up 0 bases; unmatched junction bases: 27. The CDR3 contains 22 residues. The germline V gene has CDR1 TSWWSYY and CDR2 QGS. CDR3 sequence reads: CALGKVRVSTRWGLTYTDKLIF. The CDR3 nucleotides are TGTGCTCTTGGGAAAGTAAGAGTCTCAACCCGCTGGGGGCTTACGTACACCGATAAACTCATCTTT.

In its sample, this clone was seen a few times. A far larger clone is off by one base, so a read error is likely. Distinct nucleotide sequences in the sample also encode this CDR3. The J gene is TRDJ1, the V gene TRDV2, with D perhaps TRDD3 (6 bases). TCRdb lists no J gene, so it was determined here by aligning the DNA to germline. Trimming removed 0 bases at V and 7 bases at J, with 35 bases between. The CDR3 runs 21 residues. CDR1 and CDR2 (germline): GEAIGNYY, EKD. CDR3 coding DNA: TGTGCCTGTGACACCGATAACGGTTCTGGGGATTGTGGCCATCCCCTGGGTAAACTCATCTTT. Its translation: CACDTDNGSGDCGHPLGKLIF.

Points on this clone: TCRdb shows a much larger clone's protein in place of this DNA's translation, and the two differ at residue 4, likely through a read error; the protein shown is translated from the DNA. This chain joins TRDV1 and TRDJ1; a weak D match, TRDD2 (7 bases). The CDR3 spans 16 residues. Per the germline V gene, CDR1 is TSWWSYY and CDR2 is QGS. The CDR3 DNA follows: TGTGCTCTTAGGGATAACCTTCCTCCGGACACCGATAAACTCATCTTT. It translates to CALRDNLPPDTDKLIF.

This clone was observed a few times. TCRdb attributes to this sequence the protein of a much larger clone, which differs from the DNA translation at residue 14; a read error is likely, and the protein displayed is translated from the DNA. This chain links TRDV1 with TRDJ1; tentative D call: TRDD3 (6 bases). The CDR3 loop spans 19 amino acids. The germline gives CDR1 TSWWSYY, CDR2 QGS. Trimming took 0 bases from V and 3 from J, leaving 23 bases between them. The CDR3, as DNA: TGTGCTCTTGGGGAACTCCACAGGGCTGGGGCAACTCACTCCGATAAACTCATCTTT. This encodes CALGELHRAGATHSDKLIF.

There are a few counts of this clone. The TCRdb record carries a much larger clone's protein, which differs from this DNA's translation at residue 13; a read error is the likely cause, and the protein listed here is the DNA translation. The V and J genes are TRDV1 and TRDJ1; D might be TRDD2 (7 bases). V lost 4 bases and J 7 bases, leaving 37 bases between the germline ends. Germline CDR1 reads TSWWSYY; CDR2 reads QGS. The CDR3 is made up of 21 amino acids. In nucleotides, the CDR3 is TGTGCTCTTGGGGGCTGTTCCTACCCGTCCGTGATACCGGGGGACCGGCTTAAACTCATCTTT. Its translation: CALGGCSYPSVIPGDRLKLIF.

This clone was observed many times. Translating this DNA gives a protein that differs at residue 11 from the TCRdb one, which belongs to a much larger clone; a read error is likely, and the protein shown is this translation. This chain uses TRDV2 with TRDJ1, with TRDD3 matching over 10 bases. CDR3 length equals 14 residues. The germline V gene has CDR1 GEAIGNYY and CDR2 EKD. CDR3 amino acids: CACDRLGDGDRLIF. Here the CDR3 DNA reads TGTGCCTGTGACAGACTGGGGGATGGTGATAGACTCATCTTT.